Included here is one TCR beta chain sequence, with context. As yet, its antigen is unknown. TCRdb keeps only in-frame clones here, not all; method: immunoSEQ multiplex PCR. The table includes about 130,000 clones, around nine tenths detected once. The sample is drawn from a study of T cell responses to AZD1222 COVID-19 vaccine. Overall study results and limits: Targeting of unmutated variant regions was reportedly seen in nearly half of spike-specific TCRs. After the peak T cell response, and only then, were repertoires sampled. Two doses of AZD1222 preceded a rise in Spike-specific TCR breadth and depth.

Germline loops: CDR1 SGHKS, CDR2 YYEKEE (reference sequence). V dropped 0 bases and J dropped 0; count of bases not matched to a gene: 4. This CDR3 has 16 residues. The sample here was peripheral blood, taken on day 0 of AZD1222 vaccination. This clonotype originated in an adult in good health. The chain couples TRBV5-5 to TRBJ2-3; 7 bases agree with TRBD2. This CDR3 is CASSLVPGGSTDTQYF. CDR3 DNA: TGTGCCAGCAGCTTGGTGCCGGGGGGTAGCACAGATACGCAGTATTTT.